These 32 T cell receptor beta chains came from one sample sequenced in a study of T cells after yellow fever vaccination. TCRdb reanalysed the 5' RACE reads using MiXCR and keeps one entry per CDR3 protein. This sample has about 120,000 distinct CDR3 sequences, with about 7.2% found just once. Here the sequenced sample was CD4+ T cells sorted from PBMCs, taken around 45 days after the first yellow fever vaccination. The receptors stem from a young man who received the YFV17D yellow fever vaccine.

The J gene is TRBJ2-3, the V gene TRBV11-2, with a tentative D call TRBD1 (5 bases). Trimming took off 0 bases at V and 2 bases at J, with 18 bases between the two ends. Germline V lookup: CDR1 SGHAT, CDR2 FQNNGV. The CDR3 spans 18 residues. The CDR3 spells CASSLEETVRDATDTQYF. In nucleotides, the CDR3 is TGTGCCAGCAGCTTAGAGGAGACAGTGCGAGATGCCACAGATACGCAGTATTTT.

This clonotype occurred many times. V and J are TRBV2 and TRBJ1-5, with 7 bases fitting TRBD1. The V gene end was trimmed by 3 bases and the J gene end by 14 bases; junction bases not matched to a gene: 10. The CDR3 is 13 residues long. Germline V lookup: CDR1 SNHLY, CDR2 FYNNEI. CDR3 DNA: TGTGCCAGCAGTGAGACAGGGACTCCTAAGGAGCATTTT. This gives the protein CASSETGTPKEHF.

This rearrangement joins TRBV5-1 to TRBJ2-1, with a possible D match to TRBD1 (5 bases). The germline gives CDR1 SGHRS, CDR2 YFSETQ. The CDR3 loop spans 14 amino acids. Trimming removed 3 bases from V and 9 bases from J, with 16 bases in between. Here the CDR3 DNA reads TGCGCCAGCAGCTCAAGGGGCTTCGGTAGTGAGCAGTTCTTC. Protein product: CASSSRGFGSEQFF.

Ten or more counts support this clonotype. V gene TRBV7-6 combines with J gene TRBJ1-6; 9 nucleotides line up with TRBD1. Germline CDR1 and CDR2: SGHVS and FNYEAQ. Unmatched junction bases numbered 13, after V lost 0 bases and J lost 13 bases. This CDR3 spans 17 amino acids. The CDR3 DNA reads TGTGCCAGCAGCTTAGCGGGGGGACAGGGCCTGCCAAGTCCCCTCCACTTT. Translation gives CASSLAGGQGLPSPLHF.

This clonotype was observed at least ten times. This chain connects TRBV20-1 to TRBJ2-2, with D unclear. Trimming removed 6 bases from V and 7 bases from J, with 12 bases in between. The CDR3 is 12 residues long. CDR1 and CDR2 from the germline V gene are DFQATT and SNEGSKA (reference sequence). The CDR3 region is CSARRAGGELFF. The CDR3 nucleotides read TGCAGTGCCCGTAGGGCAGGCGGGGAGCTGTTTTTT.

This clonotype was counted many times. The rearrangement links TRBV28 to TRBJ2-2; D is unresolved. Germline CDR1 is MDHEN and CDR2 is SYDVKM. The ends were cut back, 7 bases at V and 4 bases at J, with 10 bases in the middle. This CDR3 spans 13 amino acids. The CDR3 DNA follows: TGTGCCAGCAAGGACCAAGTCACCGGGGAGCTGTTTTTT. Protein sequence: CASKDQVTGELFF. The variable domain in full, with the rest retrieved from reference TRBV28 and TRBJ2-2, is DVKVTQSSRYLVKRTGEKVFLECVQDMDHENMFWYRQDPGLGLRLIYFSYDVKMKEKGDIPEGYSVSREKKERFSLILESASTNQTSMYLCASKDQVTGELFFGEGSRLTVL.

This chain uses TRBV5-1 with TRBJ2-1; 10 positions match TRBD2. Germline CDR1 is SGHRS and CDR2 is YFSETQ. This CDR3 is built from 15 residues. V dropped 0 bases and J dropped 7; count of bases not matched to a gene: 4. The CDR3 coding sequence is TGCGCCAGCAGCTTGGAGCCTAGCGGGGGTAATGAGCAGTTCTTC. It translates to CASSLEPSGGNEQFF.

This chain connects TRBV11-3 to TRBJ2-3; 10 positions agree with TRBD2. Trimming removed 1 base from V and 4 bases from J; junction bases left unmatched: 8. The CDR3 length is 17 residues. Germline values: CDR1 SGHNT, CDR2 YENEEA. CDR3 in amino acids: CASSLVSGGAKADTQYF. CDR3 nucleotide sequence: TGTGCCAGCAGCTTAGTAAGCGGGGGGGCCAAGGCAGATACGCAGTATTTT.

This clonotype was observed at least ten times. CDR3 amino acids: CASGQGGYEQYF. CDR3 sequence (DNA): TGTGCCTCAGGGCAGGGAGGCTACGAGCAGTACTTC. The chain combines TRBV7-9 with TRBJ2-7; a possible D gene is TRBD2 (6 bases). From germline, CDR1 is SEHNR and CDR2 FQNEAQ (reference sequence). The CDR3 is made up of 12 amino acids. V lost 11 bases and J lost 3, with 14 bases in between.

This clonotype was observed many times. The V call is TRBV5-5, the J call TRBJ2-7; possibly TRBD2 for D (5 bases). The V end lost 4 bases, the J end lost 6 bases, and 14 bases lay between the germline ends. CDR3 length equals 13 residues. Germline V gene lookup returns CDR1 SGHKS and CDR2 YYEKEE (reference sequence). In DNA, the CDR3 is TGTGCCAGCAGCCTCGTAGAGGGAGCCGAGCAGTACGTC. This sequence encodes CASSLVEGAEQYV.

This clonotype has at least ten counts. This chain joins TRBV24-1 and TRBJ1-5; no reliable D call. CDR3 length: 12 residues. Germline loops: CDR1 KGHDR, CDR2 SFDVKD. Trimming pared 3 bases from V and 5 bases from J, leaving 4 bases between. In nucleotides, the CDR3 is TGTGCCACCAGTGATCCGCATCAGCCCCAGCATTTT. Translation: CATSDPHQPQHF.

Many counts were recorded for this clonotype. The rearrangement uses TRBV5-1 and TRBJ2-5; possible D gene TRBD2, 7 bases. V lost 0 bases to trimming and J lost 2 bases, with 14 bases between them. This CDR3 region has 16 residues. CDR1 is SGHRS, CDR2 YFSETQ, per germline. The CDR3 sequence: CASSLAEGGVQETQYF. Written as DNA, the CDR3 is TGCGCCAGCAGCTTGGCCGAAGGGGGGGTTCAAGAGACCCAGTACTTC.

This clonotype was counted ten times or more. This chain uses TRBV7-7 with TRBJ2-1, with D uncertain. This CDR3 region has 13 residues. Germline V gives CDR1 SSHAT, CDR2 FNYEAQ (reference sequence). V was pared by 5 bases and J by 3 bases, with 8 bases between. In nucleotides, the CDR3 is TGTGCCAGCAGCCCGGACGGCTACAATGAGCAGTTCTTC. Its translation: CASSPDGYNEQFF.

The table lists this clonotype with many counts. The gene calls are TRBV10-3 and TRBJ1-2; the match to TRBD1 covers 7 bases. The ends lost 10 bases at V and 8 bases at J; junction bases unmatched: 13. Germline V gives CDR1 ENHRY, CDR2 SYGVKD. This CDR3 has 13 amino acids. The CDR3 DNA sequence: TGTGCCACTCACAGGGGTGCAGGGTCCGGCTACACCTTC. This translates into CATHRGAGSGYTF.

This clonotype has a handful of counts. The junction and the germline gene differ at one end; a read error may be behind it. This sequence joins TRBV18 and TRBJ1-1; D might be TRBD1 (5 bases). The CDR3 runs 15 residues. Germline V gene sequence: CDR1 KGHSH, CDR2 LQKENI. The CDR3 is CASSPLQGQNTEAFF. CDR3 in DNA: TGTGCAAGCTCACCACTTCAAGGACAGAACACTGAAGCTTTCTTT.

At least ten counts were recorded for this clonotype. The rearrangement links TRBV5-1 to TRBJ1-6, with unresolved D. CDR3 length: 15 residues. Trimming left V 0 bases short and J 10 bases short, with 14 bases between. The germline gives CDR1 SGHRS, CDR2 YFSETQ. CDR3 nucleotides: TGCGCCAGCAGCTTGGAAACACGGGGTGGGTCACCCCTCCACTTT. It specifies CASSLETRGGSPLHF.

This clonotype was recorded at least ten times. J is TRBJ1-2 and V is TRBV12-3 or TRBV12-4, with 8 bases lining up with TRBD1. The CDR3 is made up of 14 amino acids. Trimming removed 6 bases from V and 6 bases from J; junction bases left unmatched: 9. The CDR3 region is CASSEPQGAHGYTF. The CDR3 nucleotides are TGTGCCAGCAGCGAACCCCAGGGGGCTCATGGCTACACCTTC.

This clonotype was seen at least ten times. The chain links TRBV20-1 to TRBJ2-5, with 7 positions matching TRBD2. The CDR3 is 14 residues long. From germline, CDR1 is DFQATT and CDR2 SNEGSKA (reference sequence). The J segment lost 4 bases and the V segment lost 3 bases, leaving 8 bases of the junction unmatched. This CDR3 reads CSASGSAGVETQYF. In DNA form, the CDR3 reads TGCAGTGCTAGCGGGTCGGCGGGGGTAGAGACCCAGTACTTC.

With regard to this clonotype: A much larger clonotype is one base distant, so this may be a read error. The chain carries TRBV29-1 and TRBJ1-2, with a possible D match to TRBD1 (6 bases). There are 13 residues in the CDR3. Germline CDR1 reads SQVTM; CDR2 reads ANQGSEA. V was pared by 7 bases and J by 5 bases, with 17 bases between. CDR3 DNA: TGCAGCGCATGGGGGGCCAATAAATATGGCTACACCTTC. Translation: CSAWGANKYGYTF.

This clonotype occurred many times. The rearrangement uses TRBV7-8 and TRBJ1-2; possible D gene TRBD1, 6 bases. There are 14 residues in the CDR3. Germline CDR1 SGHVS, CDR2 FQNEAQ. V lost 1 base and J 4 bases, leaving 10 bases between the germline ends. The CDR3 sequence: CASSLGQGLYGYTF. CDR3 nucleotides: TGTGCCAGCAGCTTAGGGCAGGGGCTCTATGGCTACACCTTC.

The chain employs TRBV9 and TRBJ2-1; 14 bases are shared with TRBD2. V dropped 4 bases and J dropped 3; count of bases not matched to a gene: 12. CDR1 is SGDLS, CDR2 YYNGEE, per germline. CDR3 size: 19 residues. CDR3 DNA sequence: TGTGCCAGCAGCACCCACCCGTTCGGACTAGCGGGGGGCTACAATGAGCAGTTCTTC. It codes for CASSTHPFGLAGGYNEQFF.

This clonotype was picked up many times. The chain carries TRBV12-3 or TRBV12-4 and TRBJ2-1, with D tentatively TRBD1 (6 bases). This CDR3 has 14 residues. Trimming shortened V by 5 bases and J by 8 bases, and 16 bases separated the two germline ends. The CDR3 protein is CASSRALGADEQFF. CDR3 bases: TGTGCCAGCAGTCGGGCTTTGGGGGCGGATGAGCAGTTCTTC.

This clonotype was recorded many times. V usage is TRBV7-2 and J usage is TRBJ2-3, with 12 bases that match TRBD2. Losses at the gene ends were 4 bases for V and 4 bases for J; bases not matched to a gene: 3. Germline CDR1 SGHTA, CDR2 FQGNSA. This CDR3 is 15 amino acids long. The CDR3 loop is CASSSGTSGPDTQYF. The CDR3 DNA follows: TGTGCCAGCAGCTCTGGGACTAGCGGGCCAGATACGCAGTATTTT.

This clonotype appeared many times. This rearrangement joins TRBV6-2 or TRBV6-3 to TRBJ2-1; D remains unclear. With 8 bases removed from V and 5 bases from J, the gap between germline ends came to 10 bases. The germline V gene encodes CDR1 MNHEY and CDR2 SVGEGT. The CDR3 is 12 residues long. The CDR3 DNA is TGTGCCAGCTCAGCGAACAACAATGAGCAGTTCTTC. Translation: CASSANNNEQFF.

Ten or more counts support this clonotype. The V gene is TRBV4-3, the J gene TRBJ1-4; D is ambiguous. Germline assignment: CDR1 LGHNA and CDR2 YSLEER. The CDR3 length is 14 residues. The V gene lost 1 base and the J gene lost 11 bases, with 14 bases spanning the gap. As DNA, the CDR3 is TGCGCCAGCAGCCAAGTTGGATCAGCTGTTAAACTGTTTTTT. It specifies CASSQVGSAVKLFF.

In this sample, this clonotype turned up many times. J is TRBJ2-7 and V is TRBV7-2; D unclear. This CDR3 contains 8 residues. In germline, CDR1 is SGHTA, CDR2 FQGNSA. Between the trimmed V and J ends, which lost 11 bases and 5 bases, there was a span of 4 bases. The CDR3 sequence: CAEDEQYV. The CDR3 coding sequence is TGTGCCGAGGACGAGCAGTACGTC.

This clonotype was seen repeatedly, ten times or more. J is TRBJ2-7 and V is TRBV9; weak D call: TRBD1 (5 bases). Looked up from germline, CDR1 is SGDLS and CDR2 is YYNGEE. This CDR3 has 14 amino acids. Trimming took off 0 bases at V and 3 bases at J, with 10 bases between the two ends. CDR3 amino acids: CASSVGPDSYEQYF. CDR3 DNA sequence: TGTGCCAGCAGCGTAGGCCCCGACAGCTACGAGCAGTACTTC.

This clonotype has just a few counts. This chain joins TRBV4-3 and TRBJ2-6; D is ambiguous. The CDR3 length is 15 residues. The V end lost 4 bases, the J end lost 4 bases, and 11 bases lay between the germline ends. The germline V gene encodes CDR1 LGHNA and CDR2 YSLEER. The chain's CDR3 is CASSLDVGGANVLTF. The CDR3 DNA is TGCGCCAGCAGCCTCGACGTCGGAGGGGCCAACGTCCTGACTTTC.

This clonotype has a count of ten or more. This chain links TRBV12-3 or TRBV12-4 with TRBJ2-5; unclear D gene. Trimming took off 5 bases at V and 3 bases at J, with 7 bases between the two ends. The CDR3 sequence is 12 residues long. CDR3 coding DNA: TGTGCCAGCAGTACCGTGGAAGAGACCCAGTACTTC. The encoded protein is CASSTVEETQYF.

This clonotype was observed many times. The chain recombines TRBV5-1 with TRBJ2-5, with 11 bases aligning to TRBD2. This CDR3 has 16 residues. V trimming: 2 bases; J trimming: 2 bases; junction bases outside the gene matches: 5. CDR1 and CDR2 (germline): SGHRS, YFSETQ. As DNA, the CDR3 is TGCGCCAGCAGCTTTGGGACTAGCGGCGTACAAGAGACCCAGTACTTC. Translation: CASSFGTSGVQETQYF.

At least ten counts were recorded for this clonotype. The chain has TRBV2 and TRBJ1-5; no clear D. CDR1 and CDR2 from the germline V gene are SNHLY and FYNNEI. The CDR3 consists of 14 residues. V dropped 6 bases and J dropped 3 bases, with 12 bases sitting between them. CDR3 protein: CASSAGRTNQPQHF. Written as DNA, the CDR3 is TGTGCCAGCAGCGCCGGGAGAACCAATCAGCCCCAGCATTTT.

This clonotype was counted many times. The V and J genes are TRBV15 and TRBJ2-2; 7 bases map to TRBD2. The V segment lost 4 bases and the J segment 5 bases; nucleotides outside the gene matches: 7. Germline V CDR1 and CDR2: LNHNV, YYDKDF (reference sequence). This CDR3 contains 15 residues. CDR3 amino acids: CATSTVGGSTGELFF. The DNA for the CDR3 is TGTGCCACCAGCACGGTCGGGGGGAGTACCGGGGAGCTGTTTTTT.